Detailed here is one T cell receptor beta chain. Its antigen is undetermined. PCR primers comprised 60 Vbeta and 13 Jbeta primers. Here immunoSEQ multiplex PCR was the method, and the copy in TCRdb shows in-frame clones only, minus some. Its clone listing holds some 140,000 clones. These data come from a study of cytomegalovirus exposure and HLA in healthy donors. Study background: Most donors, about 82% of a few hundred genotyped, fell in the Caucasian-associated ancestry cluster. Notes on the study in general: With later analysis, a missense DCLRE1C variant became linked to TCR beta V- and J-gene trimming.

Germline V gene data show CDR1 as SGHAT and CDR2 as FQNNGV. The CDR3 loop spans 14 amino acids. The sequence came from a middle-aged woman in good health and CMV-seronegative. The sample taken for sequencing was PBMCs. This chain links TRBV11-2 with TRBJ2-5, with 9 bases fitting TRBD1. The end of the DNA aligns better with TRBJ2-7, so the J call may be wrong. CDR3: CASSSQGAGNEQYF. The CDR3 DNA reads TGTGCCAGCAGCTCACAGGGGGCTGGGAACGAGCAGTACTTC.